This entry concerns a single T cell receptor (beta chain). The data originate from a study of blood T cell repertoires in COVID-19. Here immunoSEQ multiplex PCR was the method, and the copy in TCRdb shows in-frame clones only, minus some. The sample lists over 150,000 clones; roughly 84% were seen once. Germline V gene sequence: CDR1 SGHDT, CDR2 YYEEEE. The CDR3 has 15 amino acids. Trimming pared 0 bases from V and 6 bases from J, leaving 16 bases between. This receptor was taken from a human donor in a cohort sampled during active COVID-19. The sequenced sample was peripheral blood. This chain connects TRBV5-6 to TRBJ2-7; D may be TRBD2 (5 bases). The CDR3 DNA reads TGTGCCAGCAGCTTGGGAGGCACTAGTGCGGTCGAGCAGTACTTC. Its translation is CASSLGGTSAVEQYF.